These 30 T cell receptor beta chains were sequenced from one sample in a study of blood T cell repertoires in COVID-19. Repertoires were generated with immunoSEQ multiplex PCR, while TCRdb's copy carries only in-frame clones and drops some. The data show 500,000 or so clones, about nine tenths seen once. Specimen: PBMCs or T cells enriched from blood (not recorded which). Every receptor here comes from a woman in her late teens or twenties who had recovered from COVID-19.

The chain carries TRBV28 and TRBJ2-7, with D possibly TRBD1 on 5 matching bases. The ends were cut back, 6 bases at V and 3 bases at J, with 9 bases in the middle. Germline V CDR1 and CDR2: MDHEN, SYDVKM. The CDR3 has 12 amino acids. In DNA, the CDR3 is TGTGCCAGCAGCTGGGGCATCTACGAGCAGTACTTC. This gives the protein CASSWGIYEQYF.

This sequence joins TRBV15 and TRBJ1-2; TRBD1 aligns across 7 bases. The V segment lost 0 bases and the J segment 2 bases; nucleotides outside the gene matches: 6. Germline V gives CDR1 LNHNV, CDR2 YYDKDF (reference sequence). CDR3 length equals 16 residues. The CDR3 sequence: CATSRDRTGENYGYTF. The CDR3 DNA follows: TGTGCCACCAGCAGAGATCGGACAGGCGAAAACTATGGCTACACCTTC. The variable domain in full, with the rest retrieved from reference TRBV15 and TRBJ1-2, is DAMVIQNPRYQVTQFGKPVTLSCSQTLNHNVMYWYQQKSSQAPKLLFHYYDKDFNNEADTPDNFQSRRPNTSFCFLDIRSPGLGDTAMYLCATSRDRTGENYGYTFGSGTRLTVV.

This clone was detected only once. The chain's CDR3 is CASSLEGRVLNEQFF. In DNA, the CDR3 is TGTGCCAGCAGCTTAGAAGGCAGGGTACTCAATGAGCAGTTCTTC. The chain couples TRBV7-9 to TRBJ2-1; D may be TRBD1 (5 bases). The CDR3 has 15 residues. Germline V lookup: CDR1 SEHNR, CDR2 FQNEAQ (reference sequence). The germline V and J ends were trimmed by 1 base and 6 bases, with 13 bases remaining between them.

V is TRBV6-5 and J is TRBJ1-1; D ambiguous. V shed 6 bases and J shed 3 bases, with 14 bases lying between them. The CDR3 length is 14 residues. The germline V gene has CDR1 MNHEY and CDR2 SVGAGI. CDR3 nucleotide sequence: TGTGCCAGCAGCCATGGGCAGCGGGACACTGAAGCTTTCTTT. It is translated as CASSHGQRDTEAFF.

This clone was seen a few times. V usage is TRBV5-1 and J usage is TRBJ1-1, with D hard to call. The germline V gene encodes CDR1 SGHRS and CDR2 YFSETQ. The CDR3 has 13 residues. Deletions cut 3 bases from V and 4 bases from J, with 10 bases between. CDR3 loop: CASSSLGSTEAFF. In DNA, the CDR3 is TGCGCCAGCAGCTCCTTGGGGAGCACTGAAGCTTTCTTT.

V usage is TRBV24-1 and J usage is TRBJ2-1, with 12 positions matching TRBD2. This CDR3 has 16 amino acids. Germline CDR1 and CDR2: KGHDR and SFDVKD. V lost 3 bases, J lost 2 bases, and 1 base stayed unmatched. This CDR3 is CATSDASGGAYNEQFF. Written as DNA, the CDR3 is TGTGCCACCAGTGATGCTAGCGGGGGGGCCTACAATGAGCAGTTCTTC.

Only one count was recorded for this clone. The J gene is TRBJ1-2, the V gene TRBV28; 7 bases are a match to TRBD1. The CDR3 is 14 amino acids. The V gene's germline CDR1 is MDHEN and CDR2 SYDVKM. V lost 7 bases and J lost 5; bases outside the gene matches: 10. This chain's CDR3 is CASNKDRAAYGYTF. The CDR3 bases are TGTGCCAGCAACAAAGACAGGGCGGCGTATGGCTACACCTTC.

This chain connects TRBV19 to TRBJ2-5; 9 bases agree with TRBD1. Trimming removed 5 bases from V and 6 bases from J; junction bases left unmatched: 13. Germline lookup yields CDR1 LNHDA and CDR2 SQIVND (reference sequence). The CDR3 spans 16 residues. The CDR3 loop reads CASSPFTGTGIQTQYF. For the CDR3, the DNA is TGTGCCAGTAGTCCATTCACCGGGACAGGGATACAGACCCAGTACTTC.

This chain links TRBV12-3 or TRBV12-4 with TRBJ2-1; D is perhaps TRBD2 (5 bases). The CDR3 runs 13 residues. The V and J ends lost 6 bases and 9 bases respectively, with 15 bases between them. CDR3 nucleotide sequence: TGTGCCAGCAGCCGGACTCCCGCGAGTGAGCAGTTCTTC. This encodes CASSRTPASEQFF.

This clone appeared once. The gene calls are TRBV7-9 and TRBJ1-2, with 10 bases fitting TRBD1. Per germline, CDR1 SEHNR and CDR2 FQNEAQ (reference sequence). The CDR3 has 13 amino acids. With 8 bases clipped from V and 1 base from J, the junction kept 1 base outside the gene matches. In DNA form, the CDR3 reads TGTGCCAGCGGACAGGGGGGTAACTATGGCTACACCTTC. Translation: CASGQGGNYGYTF.

The chain carries TRBV30 and TRBJ2-5; the match to TRBD2 covers 7 bases. Per germline, CDR1 GTSNPN and CDR2 SVGIG (reference sequence). The CDR3 is 13 amino acids. Trimming at V came to 7 bases and at J to 5 bases, leaving 10 bases not matched to a gene. The CDR3 spells CASTLASVETQYF. In DNA form, the CDR3 reads TGTGCCTCTACACTAGCGAGTGTGGAGACCCAGTACTTC.

The chain employs TRBV3-1 (or the pseudogene TRBV3-2) and TRBJ1-2, with D unresolved. Germline V gene lookup returns CDR1 LGHDT and CDR2 YNNKEL (reference sequence). Trimming left V 4 bases short and J 8 bases short, with 14 bases between. This CDR3 contains 13 residues. CDR3 DNA sequence: TGTGCCAGCAGCCCCCTGGCGGGTGAAGGCTACACCTTC. The encoded protein is CASSPLAGEGYTF.

This chain connects TRBV4-1 to TRBJ2-3, with a weak D call TRBD2 (6 bases). The V gene lost 0 bases and the J gene lost 1 base, with 8 bases spanning the gap. This CDR3 comprises 15 residues. From germline, CDR1 is MGHRA and CDR2 YSYEKL. CDR3 region: CASSQDPGGTDTQYF. The CDR3 nucleotides read TGCGCCAGCAGCCAAGATCCGGGGGGCACAGATACGCAGTATTTT.

The chain joins TRBV18 to TRBJ1-3, with D perhaps TRBD1 (6 bases). V shed 5 bases and J shed 4 bases, with 12 bases lying between them. CDR1 is KGHSH, CDR2 LQKENI, per germline. This CDR3 has 14 amino acids. The CDR3 loop is CASSGDMDGNTIYF. The CDR3 region has the DNA TGTGCCAGCTCAGGGGACATGGACGGAAACACCATATATTTT. The full variable domain, rest sourced from reference TRBV18 and TRBJ1-3, is NAGVMQNPRHLVRRRGQEARLRCSPMKGHSHVYWYRQLPEEGLKFMVYLQKENIIDESGMPKERFSAEFPKEGPSILRIQQVVRGDSAAYFCASSGDMDGNTIYFGEGSWLTVV.

J is TRBJ1-2 and V is TRBV5-6; the D gene is possibly TRBD1 (5 bases). Germline V lookup: CDR1 SGHDT, CDR2 YYEEEE. The CDR3 has 15 residues. Trimming took 4 bases from V and 2 from J, leaving 15 bases between them. The CDR3 is CASSPKARANYGYTF. The CDR3 DNA reads as TGTGCCAGCAGCCCGAAGGCCAGGGCAAACTATGGCTACACCTTC.

This clone was found once. This rearrangement joins TRBV7-2 to TRBJ2-3; no clear D. The CDR3 runs 14 residues. Trimming shortened V by 1 base and J by 4 bases, and 9 bases separated the two germline ends. Germline V gene data show CDR1 as SGHTA and CDR2 as FQGNSA. CDR3 nucleotide sequence: TGTGCCAGCAGCTTAGAGGTCAGGTCAGATACGCAGTATTTT. Amino acid sequence: CASSLEVRSDTQYF. Supplemented by reference TRBV7-2 and TRBJ2-3, the full variable domain reads GAGVSQSPSNKVTEKGKDVELRCDPISGHTALYWYRQSLGQGLEFLIYFQGNSAPDKSGLPSDRFSAERTGGSVSTLTIQRTQQEDSAVYLCASSLEVRSDTQYFGPGTRLTVL.

This clone was counted a single time. DNA of the CDR3: TGTGCCATCAGTGAGTCCGGGTATTCGGAGACCCAGTACTTC. It yields the protein CAISESGYSETQYF. V and J are TRBV10-3 and TRBJ2-5; D unresolved. V lost 0 bases, J lost 5 bases, and 10 bases lay in between. Germline assignment: CDR1 ENHRY and CDR2 SYGVKD. The CDR3 covers 14 residues.

This sequence joins TRBV30 and TRBJ1-6, with a tentative D call TRBD1 (5 bases). Germline loops: CDR1 GTSNPN, CDR2 SVGIG (reference sequence). The V end was cut by 4 bases, the J end by 13 bases, with 23 bases between. The CDR3 extends over 15 amino acids. The CDR3 protein is CAWKRGPSVIHPLHF. In DNA form, the CDR3 reads TGTGCCTGGAAAAGGGGCCCCTCGGTGATTCACCCCCTCCACTTT. Using reference TRBV30 and TRBJ1-6 for the parts outside the CDR3, the full variable domain is SQTIHQWPATLVQPVGSPLSLECTVEGTSNPNLYWYRQAAGRGLQLLFYSVGIGQISSEVPQNLSASRPQDRQFILSSKKLLLSDSGFYLCAWKRGPSVIHPLHFGNGTRLTVT.

CDR3 protein: CASSLLLGTMAGELFF. DNA for the CDR3: TGTGCCAGCAGCCTACTTTTGGGGACAATGGCCGGGGAGCTGTTTTTT. The V gene is TRBV2, the J gene TRBJ2-2; a weak D match, TRBD1 (6 bases). The CDR3 runs to 16 residues. The V end was cut by 6 bases, the J end by 6 bases, with 20 bases between. Germline assignment: CDR1 SNHLY and CDR2 FYNNEI. Full variable domain (outside the CDR3, taken from reference TRBV2 and TRBJ2-2): EPEVTQTPSHQVTQMGQEVILRCVPISNHLYFYWYRQILGQKVEFLVSFYNNEISEKSEIFDDQFSVERPDGSNFTLKIRSTKLEDSAMYFCASSLLLGTMAGELFFGEGSRLTVL.

V usage is TRBV27 and J usage is TRBJ2-1; no clear D gene. The CDR3 has 14 residues. V was clipped by 7 bases and J by 0 bases, with 10 bases between them. Germline V gene data show CDR1 as MNHEY and CDR2 as SMNVEV (reference sequence). This chain's CDR3 is CASKMASSYNEQFF. The CDR3, as DNA: TGTGCCAGCAAAATGGCCAGCTCCTACAATGAGCAGTTCTTC.

This clone turned up a few times. The V and J genes are TRBV5-1 and TRBJ1-1; TRBD1 matches 8 bases. The germline V gene encodes CDR1 SGHRS and CDR2 YFSETQ. J was trimmed by 6 bases and V by 1 base; bases with no gene match: 8. This CDR3 has 15 amino acids. The CDR3: CASSLRQGFVAEAFF. Written as DNA, the CDR3 is TGCGCCAGCAGCTTGCGACAGGGGTTCGTCGCTGAAGCTTTCTTT.

The chain employs TRBV3-1 (or the pseudogene TRBV3-2) and TRBJ1-2; tentative D call: TRBD1 (5 bases). V shed 7 bases and J shed 4 bases, with 22 bases lying between them. There are 16 residues in the CDR3. Germline loops: CDR1 LGHDT, CDR2 YNNKEL (reference sequence). This CDR3 is CASTLGVGGFVYGYTF. CDR3 in DNA: TGTGCCAGCACCCTAGGGGTGGGGGGGTTTGTCTATGGCTACACCTTC.

The chain combines TRBV19 with TRBJ2-3; D is possibly TRBD2 (6 bases). The V gene's germline CDR1 is LNHDA and CDR2 SQIVND (reference sequence). CDR3 length: 11 amino acids. Between the trimmed V and J ends, which lost 8 bases and 6 bases, there was a span of 9 bases. Here the CDR3 DNA reads TGTGCCAGTGTGGGAGGCGATACGCAGTATTTT. This codes for CASVGGDTQYF.

This chain links TRBV19 with TRBJ1-5, with D possibly being TRBD1 (6 bases). The germline V and J ends were trimmed by 9 bases and 4 bases, with 16 bases remaining between them. Germline assignment: CDR1 LNHDA and CDR2 SQIVND (reference sequence). The length of the CDR3 is 14 residues. As DNA, the CDR3 is TGTGCCAGCGCCCCGGACAGAGGGAATCAGCCCCAGCATTTT. This codes for CASAPDRGNQPQHF.

V and J are TRBV29-1 and TRBJ2-1; D is ambiguous. The CDR3 contains 14 residues. Per the germline V gene, CDR1 is SQVTM and CDR2 is ANQGSEA. The V and J ends lost 6 bases and 4 bases respectively, with 16 bases between them. The CDR3 DNA sequence: TGCAGCGTCGCCCATGAGGAAGTGTACAATGAGCAGTTCTTC. Translated: CSVAHEEVYNEQFF.

The J gene is TRBJ1-4, the V gene TRBV5-1; D gene unclear. Germline CDR1 reads SGHRS; CDR2 reads YFSETQ. Trimming stripped 0 bases from V and 2 bases from J, with 14 bases between. This CDR3 is built from 17 residues. CDR3 sequence: CASSLAMLGRTNEKLFF. The CDR3, as DNA: TGCGCCAGCAGCTTGGCCATGCTAGGGAGGACTAATGAAAAACTGTTTTTT.

V usage is TRBV6-5 and J usage is TRBJ2-7, with TRBD1 matching over 9 bases. With V trimmed by 7 bases and J by 2 bases, 9 bases remained unmatched. CDR3 length: 15 amino acids. From germline, CDR1 is MNHEY and CDR2 SVGAGI. The CDR3, as DNA: TGTGCCAGCAATACAGGGGGCGCAAAGGCCTACGAGCAGTACTTC. It yields the protein CASNTGGAKAYEQYF.

In the case of this clone: The germline gene is not matched at one end of the junction; a read error may be the cause. The chain couples TRBV11-2 to TRBJ1-1, with TRBD1 matching 7 bases. The CDR3 is 15 amino acids. Germline assignment: CDR1 SGHAT and CDR2 FQNNGV. As DNA, the CDR3 is TGTGCCAGCAGCTCCTCAGGACAGGCGAACGCTGAAGCTTTCTTT. Its protein is CASSSSGQANAEAFF.

The chain links TRBV2 to TRBJ1-6; D is undetermined. Trimming cost V 6 bases and J 3 bases, with 12 bases left between them. The germline V gene has CDR1 SNHLY and CDR2 FYNNEI. CDR3 length equals 15 residues. CDR3 nucleotides: TGTGCCAGCAGCACCCTCCCGGGCTATAATTCACCCCTCCACTTT. Translation: CASSTLPGYNSPLHF.

The rearrangement joins TRBV7-9 to TRBJ1-5; D call uncertain. The CDR3 is made up of 14 amino acids. Germline lookup yields CDR1 SEHNR and CDR2 FQNEAQ (reference sequence). Trimming removed 5 bases from V and 3 bases from J, with 11 bases in between. The CDR3, as DNA: TGTGCCAGCAGCCTAAACGGTGTCAATCAGCCCCAGCATTTT. This encodes CASSLNGVNQPQHF.